This T cell receptor (beta chain) was captured by sequencing in a study of blood T cell repertoires in COVID-19. In the study overall: Researchers got acute and convalescent COVID-19 samples from the United States, Italy and Spain.

Assay used: immunoSEQ multiplex PCR; TCRdb lists only in-frame clones, some missing. The data contain 62,000 or so clones, 80% to 90% of them singletons. The TCR comes from a woman aged 55-69 years with acute or convalescent COVID-19. The sample comprised peripheral blood.

In DNA, the CDR3 is TGTGCCAGTAGTATAGATGGGGCGCTTAGCAATCAGCCCCAGCATTTT. Translated, it gives CASSIDGALSNQPQHF. The V gene is TRBV19, the J gene TRBJ1-5; perhaps TRBD1 as D (5 bases). This CDR3 has 16 amino acids. Trimming stripped 0 bases from V and 0 bases from J, with 9 bases between. Germline loops: CDR1 LNHDA, CDR2 SQIVND (reference sequence).